This is a list of T cell receptor beta chains from one sample in a study of blood T cell repertoires in COVID-19. The repertoire was sequenced with immunoSEQ multiplex PCR; TCRdb's copy has only in-frame clones and lacks some. The table has 380,000 or so clones, about 89% seen once. The sequenced material came from peripheral blood. The receptors derive from a middle-aged man with acute or convalescent COVID-19. CDR3s include the opening cysteine and the closing phenylalanine or tryptophan. D genes are given only for firm matches.

V,D,J,CDR3
TRBV7-9,-,TRBJ2-1,CASSFSRGSDPQFF
TRBV7-8,-,TRBJ1-2,CASSGLLGQGTYGYTF
TRBV28,TRBD2,TRBJ2-1,CASRSGDSYNEQFF
TRBV10-3,TRBD2,TRBJ2-1,CAISEDLAGAGEQFF
TRBV11-2,TRBD1,TRBJ1-4,CASSSNRGPANEKLFF
TRBV24-1,-,TRBJ2-1,CATSDPGTSNEQFF
TRBV28,-,TRBJ1-1,CASSLLAGARVRTEAFF
TRBV4-3,TRBD1,TRBJ2-7,CASSQSTGTGAYEQYF
TRBV4-1,TRBD2,TRBJ2-3,CASGPWEGGFTDTQYF
TRBV28,TRBD1,TRBJ1-2,CASSFRGTGGSRSGYTF
TRBV7-2,TRBD1,TRBJ1-2,CASSLWGTGSGGYTF
TRBV19,-,TRBJ2-6,CASSAHSGSGANVLTF
TRBV30,TRBD2,TRBJ2-5,CAWSEGLASETQYF
TRBV5-1,TRBD2,TRBJ2-5,CASSLGLAGFPETQYF
TRBV28,-,TRBJ1-5,CASSLISSNQPQHF
TRBV5-5,-,TRBJ2-2,CASSLDLRTGELFF
TRBV9,TRBD1,TRBJ1-6,CASRGQGKSPLHF
TRBV28,TRBD1,TRBJ1-5,CASSPTGGSQPQHF
TRBV5-1,-,TRBJ1-1,CASSLRRNTEAFF
TRBV11-2,-,TRBJ1-2,CASSPRTDPYGYTF
TRBV20-1,-,TRBJ2-7,CSARDPYEQYF
TRBV20-1,-,TRBJ2-7,CSASSVRGVYEQYF
TRBV30,-,TRBJ1-6,CAWTQGGNSPLHF
TRBV4-1,-,TRBJ2-3,CASSRSTGTLTDTQYF
TRBV28,-,TRBJ1-1,CASSLSTEAFF
TRBV18,-,TRBJ2-7,CASSSRDLPYEQYF
TRBV2,-,TRBJ2-2,CASSDSRANTGELFF
TRBV19,-,TRBJ2-2,CASSSLARNTGELFF
TRBV6-2/TRBV6-3,-,TRBJ2-1,CASSPPLTAGQFF
TRBV10-3,TRBD1,TRBJ1-2,CAISGPRDRANYGYTF
TRBV4-1,-,TRBJ1-2,CASSQDGDTGRYGYTF
TRBV9,TRBD1,TRBJ2-7,CASSARDRGSYEQYF
TRBV11-3,-,TRBJ2-7,CASSLEGASYEQYF
TRBV4-3,TRBD2,TRBJ2-3,CASSQVTSGGTQYF
TRBV10-1,-,TRBJ1-1,CASSEAPLSTEAFF
TRBV28,-,TRBJ2-5,CASSLGAKETQYF
TRBV5-1,TRBD2,TRBJ2-2,CASSPGTRGTGELFF
TRBV19,TRBD1,TRBJ1-2,CASSPPGTGVNYGYTF
TRBV7-3,-,TRBJ2-3,CASSLTGAQTDTQYF
TRBV10-3,TRBD1,TRBJ1-4,CAISGSGTGLNEKLFF